These 28 T cell receptor beta chains originate from one sample sequenced in a study of PD-L1 blockade in urothelial cancer. Clones were read by immunoSEQ multiplex PCR, and TCRdb kept only the in-frame ones, dropping some. The repertoire holds 24,000 or so clones, with 87% as singletons. The sequenced sample was PBMCs, obtained around atezolizumab (anti-PD-L1) treatment. The receptors were sampled from a man aged 45-65 years with urothelial cancer.

The V and J genes are TRBV5-6 and TRBJ2-5; 7 bases line up with TRBD2. V lost 6 bases and J lost 7; bases outside the gene matches: 3. The CDR3 contains 11 residues. Germline assignment: CDR1 SGHDT and CDR2 YYEEEE. The CDR3, as DNA: TGTGCCAGCACTGGGGGGGGGACCCAGTACTTC. Translating gives CASTGGGTQYF.

This chain uses TRBV27 with TRBJ1-6; D might be TRBD1 (5 bases). Germline V gene sequence: CDR1 MNHEY, CDR2 SMNVEV (reference sequence). The CDR3 has 15 residues. The V gene lost 5 bases and the J gene lost 6 bases, with 14 bases spanning the gap. The CDR3 sequence: CASSPLPQANSPLHF. The CDR3 DNA reads TGTGCCAGCAGTCCCCTCCCACAGGCTAATTCACCCCTCCACTTT.

The chain joins TRBV5-1 to TRBJ2-3, with TRBD2 identical over 11 bases. V shed 2 bases and J 4 bases; nucleotides not matched to a gene: 12. Germline loops: CDR1 SGHRS, CDR2 YFSETQ. The CDR3 is made up of 18 amino acids. Here the CDR3 DNA reads TGCGCCAGCAGCTTCGTACAACTAGCGGGGGCAGAGGCAGATACGCAGTATTTT. Protein sequence: CASSFVQLAGAEADTQYF.

The rearrangement joins TRBV7-9 to TRBJ2-1, with D perhaps TRBD1 (6 bases). The CDR3 contains 15 residues. CDR1 and CDR2 (germline): SEHNR, FQNEAQ (reference sequence). V was pared by 5 bases and J by 2 bases, with 13 bases between. The chain's CDR3 is CASSPDSGTYNEQFF. Written as DNA, the CDR3 is TGTGCCAGCAGCCCGGACAGTGGGACCTACAATGAGCAGTTCTTC.

This sequence joins TRBV9 and TRBJ2-6, with D perhaps matching TRBD1 (6 bases). V lost 3 bases, J lost 0 bases, and 16 bases lay in between. The CDR3 length is 18 residues. Germline CDR1 SGDLS, CDR2 YYNGEE. In DNA, the CDR3 is TGTGCCAGCAGCGCCATGGACAGCCCATTCTCTGGGGCCAACGTCCTGACTTTC. Protein product: CASSAMDSPFSGANVLTF.

This clone was seen only a few times. V and J are TRBV9 and TRBJ2-1; D possibly corresponds to TRBD2 (5 bases). CDR3 length: 18 residues. From germline, CDR1 is SGDLS and CDR2 YYNGEE. The germline V and J ends were trimmed by 0 bases and 7 bases, with 23 bases remaining between them. The CDR3 is CASSVVSLASAPGNEQFF. The CDR3 region has the DNA TGTGCCAGCAGCGTAGTGTCGCTTGCGTCAGCCCCGGGGAATGAGCAGTTCTTC.

This chain uses TRBV7-2 with TRBJ2-1; 7 bases agree with TRBD2. Germline trimming cut 1 base from V and 9 bases from J; bases unmatched to any gene: 3. Germline loops: CDR1 SGHTA, CDR2 FQGNSA. The CDR3 has 13 amino acids. The CDR3 coding sequence is TGTGCCAGCAGCTTAGGGGGGGGGAGTGAGCAGTTCTTC. This encodes CASSLGGGSEQFF.

Here the CDR3 reads CASSYSGGANTGELFF. In nucleotides, the CDR3 is TGTGCCAGCAGTTACTCGGGCGGGGCGAACACCGGGGAGCTGTTTTTT. J is TRBJ2-2 and V is TRBV6-5, with D possibly matching TRBD2 (6 bases). CDR1 and CDR2 (germline): MNHEY, SVGAGI. With 0 bases removed from V and 0 bases from J, the gap between germline ends came to 8 bases. This CDR3 contains 16 residues.

The chain couples TRBV9 to TRBJ2-7; D unclear. Trimming stripped 0 bases from V and 6 bases from J, with 10 bases between. This CDR3 contains 13 residues. Per the germline V gene, CDR1 is SGDLS and CDR2 is YYNGEE. This CDR3 is CASSVASAAEQYF. DNA for the CDR3: TGTGCCAGCAGCGTAGCTAGTGCAGCCGAGCAGTACTTC.

V gene TRBV25-1 combines with J gene TRBJ1-2, with a possible D match to TRBD1 (5 bases). There are 12 residues in the CDR3. Trimming pared 1 base from V and 7 bases from J, leaving 7 bases between. Germline values: CDR1 MGHDK, CDR2 SYGVNS. DNA of the CDR3: TGTGCCAGCAGTGAATTGCAGGGTGGCTACACCTTC. Translating it yields CASSELQGGYTF.

This clone appeared a single time. The rearrangement uses TRBV2 and TRBJ2-1; the match to TRBD1 covers 9 bases. This CDR3 spans 14 amino acids. With V trimmed by 4 bases and J by 8 bases, 6 bases remained unmatched. Germline loops: CDR1 SNHLY, CDR2 FYNNEI. The CDR3 reads CASSGQGVADEQFF. DNA for the CDR3: TGTGCCAGCAGTGGACAGGGGGTCGCGGATGAGCAGTTCTTC.

The chain is built from TRBV15 and TRBJ1-4, with TRBD1 as a possible D gene (6 bases). Germline loops: CDR1 LNHNV, CDR2 YYDKDF (reference sequence). The germline V and J ends were trimmed by 3 bases and 7 bases, with 18 bases remaining between them. The CDR3 has 16 amino acids. The CDR3 sequence is CATSSLRSGGVEKLFF. The CDR3 DNA reads TGTGCCACCAGCAGCTTGAGATCGGGGGGCGTTGAAAAACTGTTTTTT.

The chain joins TRBV9 to TRBJ1-2; 7 positions match TRBD1. The junction had 11 bases not matched to a gene; V was cut back by 1 base and J by 8 bases. CDR1 and CDR2 (germline): SGDLS, YYNGEE. There are 15 residues in the CDR3. The CDR3 region has the DNA TGTGCCAGCAGCGTAAGCCAATACAGGGGTCGGGGCTACACCTTC. Protein sequence: CASSVSQYRGRGYTF.

The chain links TRBV2 to TRBJ1-5; TRBD1 aligns across 9 bases. The CDR3 extends over 14 amino acids. J gave up 7 bases and V 6 bases, and 7 bases lay outside the gene matches. Per the germline V gene, CDR1 is SNHLY and CDR2 is FYNNEI. The CDR3 here is CASRGGQGMQPQHF. The CDR3 DNA reads TGTGCCAGCAGGGGAGGACAGGGGATGCAGCCCCAGCATTTT.

This chain links TRBV5-4 with TRBJ2-7; TRBD1 matches 7 bases. Trimming cost V 0 bases and J 0 bases; bases outside gene matches: 6. This CDR3 contains 16 residues. CDR1 SGHNT and CDR2 YYREEE come from the germline V gene (reference sequence). The CDR3 region is CASSLDGRGFSYEQYF. CDR3 DNA sequence: TGTGCCAGCAGCTTGGATGGCAGGGGGTTCTCCTACGAGCAGTACTTC.

The chain recombines TRBV28 with TRBJ1-4; D unresolved. Trimming cost V 7 bases and J 6 bases, with 9 bases left between them. CDR1 and CDR2 (germline): MDHEN, SYDVKM. CDR3 size: 12 residues. In DNA, the CDR3 is TGTGCCAGCACTCCGGGGTATGAAAAACTGTTTTTT. This sequence encodes CASTPGYEKLFF.

The chain joins TRBV19 to TRBJ1-2; D ambiguous. V lost 3 bases and J 8 bases, leaving 28 bases between the germline ends. This CDR3 contains 18 residues. Germline V gene sequence: CDR1 LNHDA, CDR2 SQIVND (reference sequence). The CDR3 loop reads CASSISSGILQTSQGYTF. The DNA for the CDR3 is TGTGCCAGTAGTATTTCGTCCGGGATATTGCAAACCTCCCAGGGCTACACCTTC.

J is TRBJ1-4 and V is TRBV19, with D possibly TRBD1 on 6 matching bases. The CDR3 loop spans 14 amino acids. The germline gives CDR1 LNHDA, CDR2 SQIVND (reference sequence). The ends were cut back, 10 bases at V and 0 bases at J, with 12 bases in the middle. Here the CDR3 reads CATNTGTTNEKLFF. In DNA, the CDR3 is TGTGCCACTAACACAGGGACAACTAATGAAAAACTGTTTTTT.

The chain links TRBV6-5 to TRBJ1-1, with 10 positions matching TRBD1. Germline V gene lookup returns CDR1 MNHEY and CDR2 SVGAGI. This CDR3 region has 14 residues. Trimming took 6 bases from V and 10 from J; bases not matched to a gene: 11. The CDR3 nucleotides read TGTGCCAGCAGACTCATCCGGGACAGGGGATCAGCTTTCTTT. This codes for CASRLIRDRGSAFF.

This chain uses TRBV7-9 with TRBJ2-5, with TRBD1 matching over 8 bases. The germline V gene encodes CDR1 SEHNR and CDR2 FQNEAQ (reference sequence). Trimming took 8 bases from V and 5 from J; bases not matched to a gene: 7. This CDR3 has 13 residues. CDR3 residues: CASQDRAGETQYF. CDR3 coding DNA: TGTGCCAGCCAGGACAGGGCCGGCGAGACCCAGTACTTC.

The V gene is TRBV19, the J gene TRBJ2-3; TRBD1 agrees at 10 bases. Germline V gives CDR1 LNHDA, CDR2 SQIVND (reference sequence). The CDR3 extends over 16 amino acids. Unmatched junction bases numbered 12, after V lost 8 bases and J lost 4 bases. The chain's CDR3 is CASGPTGGKRADTQYF. The CDR3 bases are TGTGCCAGTGGACCGACAGGGGGCAAAAGGGCAGATACGCAGTATTTT.

The rearrangement links TRBV5-6 to TRBJ2-1; D unclear. V was pared by 4 bases and J by 11 bases, with 10 bases between. The germline gives CDR1 SGHDT, CDR2 YYEEEE. This CDR3 contains 11 residues. The CDR3 spells CASSPGGQQFF. DNA of the CDR3: TGTGCCAGCAGCCCAGGTGGTCAGCAGTTCTTC.

The chain combines TRBV9 with TRBJ2-2, with 10 bases fitting TRBD2. The length of the CDR3 is 17 residues. The V and J ends lost 0 bases and 4 bases, in that order; junction bases with no gene match: 6. Germline CDR1 is SGDLS and CDR2 is YYNGEE. This CDR3 reads CASSVVGLARATGELFF. CDR3 nucleotide sequence: TGTGCCAGCAGCGTAGTGGGACTAGCGAGGGCCACCGGGGAGCTGTTTTTT.

V and J are TRBV6-1 and TRBJ2-7, with 8 positions matching TRBD1. V dropped 6 bases and J dropped 2; count of bases not matched to a gene: 6. This CDR3 is 14 amino acids long. From germline, CDR1 is MNHNS and CDR2 SASEGT. The CDR3 loop is CASSGTGPPYEQYF. The CDR3 region has the DNA TGTGCCAGCAGCGGGACAGGCCCTCCCTACGAGCAGTACTTC.

The chain carries TRBV9 and TRBJ2-7; D is perhaps TRBD1 (6 bases). From germline, CDR1 is SGDLS and CDR2 YYNGEE. The CDR3 consists of 16 residues. V lost 3 bases and J 2 bases, leaving 18 bases between the germline ends. This CDR3 reads CASSGSAGQTPYEQYF. CDR3 nucleotides: TGTGCCAGCAGCGGGTCGGCCGGACAGACTCCCTACGAGCAGTACTTC.

This clone was recorded only once. The chain couples TRBV7-9 to TRBJ1-1, with 8 bases aligning to TRBD1. V gave up 1 base and J gave up 0 bases; unmatched junction bases: 1. Germline lookup yields CDR1 SEHNR and CDR2 FQNEAQ (reference sequence). The CDR3 loop spans 15 amino acids. CDR3 residues: CASSLGTGMNTEAFF. In DNA, the CDR3 is TGTGCCAGCAGCTTAGGGACAGGGATGAACACTGAAGCTTTCTTT.

The chain links TRBV28 to TRBJ1-1; D perhaps matches TRBD1 (5 bases). The CDR3 runs 15 residues. V gave up 4 bases and J gave up 0 bases, with 12 bases separating them. Germline CDR1 and CDR2: MDHEN and SYDVKM. The CDR3 sequence is CASSSRGLMNTEAFF. In DNA form, the CDR3 reads TGTGCCAGCAGTTCAAGGGGACTGATGAACACTGAAGCTTTCTTT. The full variable domain, in which reference TRBV28 and TRBJ1-1 provide the parts outside the CDR3, is DVKVTQSSRYLVKRTGEKVFLECVQDMDHENMFWYRQDPGLGLRLIYFSYDVKMKEKGDIPEGYSVSREKKERFSLILESASTNQTSMYLCASSSRGLMNTEAFFGQGTRLTVV.

This clone was observed a few times. The rearrangement joins TRBV6-1 to TRBJ2-4; a possible D gene is TRBD1 (6 bases). The germline V gene has CDR1 MNHNS and CDR2 SASEGT. With 2 bases removed from V and 3 bases from J, the gap between germline ends came to 14 bases. The CDR3 has 16 amino acids. The CDR3 sequence: CASSEKQGISKNIQYF. The CDR3 DNA reads as TGTGCCAGCAGTGAAAAACAGGGTATAAGCAAAAACATTCAGTACTTC.